Below are 15 T cell receptor beta chains sequenced from a single sample in a study of T cells expressing NK-cell markers. TCRdb reprocessed the 5' RACE reads; each CDR3 protein has one entry and no DNA is given. The table for this sample gives approximately 460,000 distinct CDR3 sequences. Sequenced input: blood T cells: a sorted CD56 or NKG2C T cell subset, CD4+ or CD8+ T cells, or bulk PBMC T cells (not recorded which). The receptors derive from a woman between 18 and 75 years old in good health.

The V and J genes are TRBV9 and TRBJ2-2; TCRdb selects TRBD2, and the lack of DNA leaves this call unchecked. The CDR3 consists of 17 residues. Germline V gene sequence: CDR1 SGDLS, CDR2 YYNGEE. Here the CDR3 reads CASSVLAGGPSTGELFF.

This chain joins TRBV27 and TRBJ2-1; TCRdb picks TRBD1, but there is no DNA to check that call. Germline CDR1 reads MNHEY; CDR2 reads SMNVEV (reference sequence). The CDR3 is made up of 13 amino acids. The CDR3 loop is CASSLQQAAEQFF.

The rearrangement uses TRBV19 and TRBJ2-3; the TCRdb D gene call, TRBD1, has no DNA to confirm it. This CDR3 has 12 residues. Germline V gene sequence: CDR1 LNHDA, CDR2 SQIVND (reference sequence). CDR3 protein: CASSPGRDTQYF.

The CDR3 sequence: CASSLDGATQYF. J is TRBJ2-5 and V is TRBV7-2. Germline assignment: CDR1 SGHTA and CDR2 FQGNSA. This CDR3 spans 12 amino acids.

The chain employs TRBV29-1 and TRBJ2-2. The length of the CDR3 is 13 residues. Germline V gene lookup returns CDR1 SQVTM and CDR2 ANQGSEA. The chain's CDR3 is CSVEDGETGELFF.

The chain employs TRBV12-3 or TRBV12-4 and TRBJ1-4; TCRdb names TRBD1, which stays unverified in the absence of DNA. The CDR3 contains 15 residues. This CDR3 reads CASSLAATDYEKLFF.

The chain links TRBV27 to TRBJ2-7; TCRdb returns TRBD1, unconfirmable since there is no DNA. The CDR3 runs 17 residues. CDR1 MNHEY and CDR2 SMNVEV come from the germline V gene (reference sequence). CDR3 protein: CASTLEYGPPSSYEQYF.

CDR3 amino acids: CASSSGLGHNEQFF. The chain uses TRBV5-1 and TRBJ2-1; TCRdb lists TRBD2, though no DNA is available to test this call. The CDR3 contains 14 residues. Germline CDR1 and CDR2: SGHRS and YFSETQ.

CDR3: CASSLHGPGGVETQYF. The chain combines TRBV12-3 or TRBV12-4 with TRBJ2-5; the D call from TCRdb, TRBD2, cannot be confirmed without DNA. The CDR3 has 16 amino acids.

J is TRBJ2-5 and V is TRBV6-2 or TRBV6-3; with no DNA, the TCRdb D assignment of TRBD1 cannot be verified. CDR3 size: 14 residues. Germline assignment: CDR1 MNHEY and CDR2 SVGEGT. CDR3 loop: CASRDGTTQETQYF.

The J gene is TRBJ2-7, the V gene TRBV20-1; TCRdb selects TRBD2, and the lack of DNA leaves this call unchecked. Germline CDR1 DFQATT, CDR2 SNEGSKA (reference sequence). This CDR3 has 13 amino acids. The CDR3 region is CSAADGFSYEQYF.

This chain connects TRBV28 to TRBJ1-2. The germline V gene encodes CDR1 MDHEN and CDR2 SYDVKM. This CDR3 is built from 14 residues. The CDR3 is CASSLTALGYGYTF.

The chain recombines TRBV4-2 with TRBJ2-7; TCRdb proposes TRBD1, but this gene call is untestable without DNA. Germline CDR1 LGHNA, CDR2 YNFKEQ. There are 15 residues in the CDR3. The CDR3 loop reads CASSQVEGRRAEQYF.

The CDR3 protein is CASSLSLGNIQYF. The V gene is TRBV5-1, the J gene TRBJ2-4. This CDR3 has 13 amino acids. Germline values: CDR1 SGHRS, CDR2 YFSETQ. Complete variable domain (other parts from reference TRBV5-1 and TRBJ2-4): KAGVTQTPRYLIKTRGQQVTLSCSPISGHRSVSWYQQTPGQGLQFLFEYFSETQRNKGNFPGRFSGRQFSNSRSEMNVSTLELGDSALYLCASSLSLGNIQYFGAGTRLSVL.

This sequence joins TRBV7-2 and TRBJ2-5; TCRdb selects TRBD1, and the lack of DNA leaves this call unchecked. The CDR3 extends over 14 amino acids. CDR1 is SGHTA, CDR2 FQGNSA, per germline. CDR3: CASSLVIGRETQYF.